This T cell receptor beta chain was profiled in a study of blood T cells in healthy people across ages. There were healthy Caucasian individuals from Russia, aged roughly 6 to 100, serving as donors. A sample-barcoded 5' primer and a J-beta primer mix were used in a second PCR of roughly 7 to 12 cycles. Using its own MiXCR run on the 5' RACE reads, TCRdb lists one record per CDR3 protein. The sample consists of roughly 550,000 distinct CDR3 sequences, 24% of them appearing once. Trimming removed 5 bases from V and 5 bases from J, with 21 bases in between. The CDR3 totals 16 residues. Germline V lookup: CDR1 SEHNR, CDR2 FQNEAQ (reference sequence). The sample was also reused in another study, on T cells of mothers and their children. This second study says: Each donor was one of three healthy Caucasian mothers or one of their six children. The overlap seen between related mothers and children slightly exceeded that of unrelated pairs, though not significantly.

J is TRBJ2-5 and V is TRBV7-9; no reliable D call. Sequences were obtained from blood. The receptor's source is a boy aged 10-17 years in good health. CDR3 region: CASSPSEQSQRETQYF. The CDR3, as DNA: TGTGCCAGCAGCCCTTCCGAGCAATCCCAAAGGGAGACCCAGTACTTC.